This T cell receptor beta chain was sequenced during a study of cytomegalovirus exposure and HLA in healthy donors. Findings and limits, study-wide: When a later analysis was performed, an Asian-associated ancestry cluster reportedly had fewer N-insertions than the roughly 670-donor mean. In a later analysis, CMV-associated beta chains were mostly HLA-associated, it appeared.

Germline V gene lookup returns CDR1 SGHDT and CDR2 YYEEEE. CDR3 length equals 15 residues. V was clipped by 4 bases and J by 4 bases; unmatched bases: 8. PCR was performed using 60 Vbeta and 13 Jbeta primers. Clones were read by immunoSEQ multiplex PCR, and TCRdb kept only the in-frame ones, dropping some. This table holds around 120,000 clones, 77% found once. A note on this clone: Its antigen is undetermined.

The chain carries TRBV5-6 and TRBJ1-5; 7 bases map to TRBD1. The specimen sequenced was PBMCs. This TCR was sampled from a human donor in good health. Written as DNA, the CDR3 is TGTGCCAGCAGCCAAATAAGGGGGCTGAATCAGCCCCAGCATTTT. Encoded protein: CASSQIRGLNQPQHF.